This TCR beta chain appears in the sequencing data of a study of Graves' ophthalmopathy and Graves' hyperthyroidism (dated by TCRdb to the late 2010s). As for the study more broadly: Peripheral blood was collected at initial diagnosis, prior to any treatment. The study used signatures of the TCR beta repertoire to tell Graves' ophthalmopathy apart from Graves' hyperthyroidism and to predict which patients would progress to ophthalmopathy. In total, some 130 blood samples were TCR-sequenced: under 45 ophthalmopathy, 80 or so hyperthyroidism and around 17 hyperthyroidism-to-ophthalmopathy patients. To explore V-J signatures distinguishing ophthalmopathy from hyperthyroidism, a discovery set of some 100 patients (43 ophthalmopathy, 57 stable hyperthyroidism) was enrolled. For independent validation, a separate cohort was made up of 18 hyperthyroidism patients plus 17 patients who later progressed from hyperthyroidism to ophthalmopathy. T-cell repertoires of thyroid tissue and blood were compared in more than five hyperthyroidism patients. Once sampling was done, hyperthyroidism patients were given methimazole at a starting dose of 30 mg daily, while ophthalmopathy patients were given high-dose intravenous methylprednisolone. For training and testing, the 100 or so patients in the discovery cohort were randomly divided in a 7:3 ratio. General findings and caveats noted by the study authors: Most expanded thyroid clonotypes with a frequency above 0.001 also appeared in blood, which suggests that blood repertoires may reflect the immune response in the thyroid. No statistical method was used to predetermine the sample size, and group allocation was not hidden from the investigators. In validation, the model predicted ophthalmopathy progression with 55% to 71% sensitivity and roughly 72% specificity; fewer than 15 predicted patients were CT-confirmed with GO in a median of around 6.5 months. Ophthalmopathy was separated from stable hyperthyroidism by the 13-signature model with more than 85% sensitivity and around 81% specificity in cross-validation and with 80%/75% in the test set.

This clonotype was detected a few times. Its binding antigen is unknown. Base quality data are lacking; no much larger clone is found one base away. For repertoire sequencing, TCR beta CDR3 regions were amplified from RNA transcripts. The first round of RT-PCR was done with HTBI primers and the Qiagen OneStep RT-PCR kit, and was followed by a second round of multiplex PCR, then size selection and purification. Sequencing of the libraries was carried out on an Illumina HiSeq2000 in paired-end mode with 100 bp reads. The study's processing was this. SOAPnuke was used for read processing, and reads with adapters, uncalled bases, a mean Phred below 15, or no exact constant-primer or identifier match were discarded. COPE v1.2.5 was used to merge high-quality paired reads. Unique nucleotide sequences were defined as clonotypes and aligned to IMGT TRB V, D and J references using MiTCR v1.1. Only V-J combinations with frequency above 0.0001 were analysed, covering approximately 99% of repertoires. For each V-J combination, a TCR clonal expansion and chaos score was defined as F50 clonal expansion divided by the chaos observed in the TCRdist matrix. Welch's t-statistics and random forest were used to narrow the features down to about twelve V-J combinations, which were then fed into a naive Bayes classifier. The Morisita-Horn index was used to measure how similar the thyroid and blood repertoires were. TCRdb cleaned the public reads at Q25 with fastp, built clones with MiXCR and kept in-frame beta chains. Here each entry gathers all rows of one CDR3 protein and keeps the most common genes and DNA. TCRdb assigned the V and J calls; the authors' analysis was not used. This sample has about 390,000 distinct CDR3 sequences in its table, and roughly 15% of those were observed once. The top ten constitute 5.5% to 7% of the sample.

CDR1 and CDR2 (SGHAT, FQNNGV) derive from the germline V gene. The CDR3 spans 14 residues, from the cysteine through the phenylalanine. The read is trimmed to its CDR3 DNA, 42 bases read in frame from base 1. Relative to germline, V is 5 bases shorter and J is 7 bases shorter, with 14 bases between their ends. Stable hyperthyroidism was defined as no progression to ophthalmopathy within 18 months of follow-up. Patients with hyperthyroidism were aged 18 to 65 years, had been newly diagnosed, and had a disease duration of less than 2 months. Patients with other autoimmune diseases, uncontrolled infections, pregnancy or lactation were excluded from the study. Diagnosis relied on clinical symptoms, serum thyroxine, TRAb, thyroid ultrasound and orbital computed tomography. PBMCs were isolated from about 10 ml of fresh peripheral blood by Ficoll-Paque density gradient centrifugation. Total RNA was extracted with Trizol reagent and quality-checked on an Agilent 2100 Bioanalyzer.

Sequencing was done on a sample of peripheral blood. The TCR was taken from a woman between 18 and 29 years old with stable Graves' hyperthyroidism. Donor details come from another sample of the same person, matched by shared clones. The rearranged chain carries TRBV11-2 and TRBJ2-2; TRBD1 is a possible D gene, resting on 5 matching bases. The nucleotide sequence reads TGTGCCAGCAGCCCCCGCGCAGGGAACGGGGAGCTGTTTTTT. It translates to CASSPRAGNGELFF.